This T cell receptor (beta chain) was sequenced for a study of cytomegalovirus exposure and HLA in healthy donors. Study conclusions and caveats: TCR beta chains associated with HLA were, in a later analysis, more clonally expanded than equally common others.

Regarding this clone: Its antigen is undetermined.

V gave up 3 bases and J gave up 2 bases, with 10 bases separating them. This CDR3 is built from 14 residues. CDR1 KGHSH and CDR2 LQKENI come from the germline V gene. The PCR contained 60 Vbeta and 13 Jbeta primers. Libraries were prepared by immunoSEQ multiplex PCR; TCRdb keeps only in-frame clonotypes and omits some of them. In the table there are roughly 110,000 clones, roughly 80% of which are singletons. The clonotype was recovered from a man aged 35 to 55 in good health and CMV-seronegative. V and J are TRBV18 and TRBJ1-2; the D is unclear. Specimen: PBMCs. The CDR3 DNA is TGTGCCAGCTCACCCACAACAAGAAACTATGGCTACACCTTC. The encoded protein is CASSPTTRNYGYTF.